The rows below give T cell receptor beta chains drawn from one sample of a study of regulatory T cells in long-lasting Graves disease. Using its own MiXCR run on the multiplex PCR reads, TCRdb lists one record per CDR3 protein. This sample has about 430,000 distinct CDR3 sequences, with approximately 15% found just once. This same sample was also part of a study on T cells in Graves' hyperthyroidism and ophthalmopathy.

The material was peripheral blood mononuclear cells (PBMCs), obtained at new diagnosis, from a patient treated with antithyroid drugs. The source is a woman in her thirties or forties with Graves disease. CDR3s include the opening cysteine and the closing phenylalanine or tryptophan. D genes are given only for firm matches. Rows may omit the clone size; those that give it use once, few, many or a size class.

>few|TRBJ2-2|.|TRBV20-1
TGCAGTGCTAGAGTCCCGGGTCTGAACACCGGGGAGCTGTTTTTT
CSARVPGLNTGELFF
>few|TRBJ2-2|.|TRBV6-2/TRBV6-3
TGTGCCAGCAGTGAAAGGCGGGCGGGGCAGGTCCTCACCGGGGAGCTGTTTTTT
CASSERRAGQVLTGELFF
>many|TRBJ1-3|.|TRBV27
TGTGCCAGCAGTTTTTTGGGAACTGGAAACACCATATATTTT
CASSFLGTGNTIYF
>.|TRBJ1-4|.|TRBV15
TGTGCCACCAGCAGTAGTGGAAGGCTTAATGAAAAACTGTTTTTT
CATSSSGRLNEKLFF
>many|TRBJ2-3|.|TRBV10-3
TGTGCCATCAGTATTGACTTGGATAGTACGCAGTATTTT
CAISIDLDSTQYF
>many|TRBJ2-1|TRBD2|TRBV7-9
TGTGCCAGCAGCTTAGATTCGGGAGGGCCTCGTGAGCAGTTCTTC
CASSLDSGGPREQFF
>many|TRBJ1-3|.|TRBV19
TGTGCCAGTGCCAGGTTGGGGATCTTCTCTGGAAACACCATATATTTT
CASARLGIFSGNTIYF
>few|TRBJ1-1|.|TRBV3-1
TGTGCCAGCAGCCAAGAGGTACGGAGGGAAGTCAACACTGAAGCTTTCTTT
CASSQEVRREVNTEAFF
>many|TRBJ2-2|.|TRBV7-2
TGTGCCAGCAGCTTAGAACTGATCACCGGGGAGCTGTTTTTT
CASSLELITGELFF
>many|TRBJ2-2|TRBD2|TRBV10-3
TGTGCCATCAGTGAGTCCCCACTAGCGGGAGGGAACACCGGGGAGCTGTTTTTT
CAISESPLAGGNTGELFF
>.|TRBJ1-5|TRBD1|TRBV11-3
TGTGCCAGCACCCCGGTGGACAGGGCGCGTCCTAGCAATCAGCCCCAGCATTTT
CASTPVDRARPSNQPQHF
>many|TRBJ2-1|TRBD2|TRBV7-2
TGTGCCAGCAGCCCTAGCGGGAGGAGCTCCTACAATGAGCAGTTCTTC
CASSPSGRSSYNEQFF
>many|TRBJ2-3|.|TRBV18
TGTGCCAGCTCACCACGGAGGACGAACACAGATACGCAGTATTTT
CASSPRRTNTDTQYF
>few|TRBJ1-2|.|TRBV15
TGTGCCACCAGCCCTCAGAGGGGCTTCGGCTACACCTTC
CATSPQRGFGYTF
>many|TRBJ2-1|.|TRBV2
TGTGCCAGCAGTGTTAGCAGGGCCTACAATGAGCAGTTCTTC
CASSVSRAYNEQFF
>.|TRBJ1-5|TRBD1|TRBV20-1
TGCAGTGCTACCGGGACAGGGGGCATGAGCAATCAGCCCCAGCATTTT
CSATGTGGMSNQPQHF
>many|TRBJ2-3|TRBD2|TRBV11-3
TGTGCCAGCTTGGATACTAGCGGGACTAGCACAGATACGCAGTATTTT
CASLDTSGTSTDTQYF
>many|TRBJ1-1|.|TRBV19
TGTGCCAGTAGTATGGGCAGCAAAAACACTGAAGCTTTCTTT
CASSMGSKNTEAFF
>.|TRBJ2-2|TRBD2|TRBV12-5
TGTGCTAGTGGTGTAGGACTAGCGGGAGGGCCCAGCGGGGAGCTGTTTTTT
CASGVGLAGGPSGELFF
>many|TRBJ2-5|.|TRBV3-1
TGTGCCAGCAGCGACCTGGGTAGGGCAGAGACCCAGTACTTC
CASSDLGRAETQYF
>many|TRBJ1-2|.|TRBV9
TGTGCCAGCAGCGTAGATCCGGGGGCGGGAGGCTACACCTTC
CASSVDPGAGGYTF
>.|TRBJ2-3|TRBD1|TRBV6-2/TRBV6-3
TGTGCCAGCAGTTGGGGGACAGGGTCTAGCACAGATACGCAGTATTTT
CASSWGTGSSTDTQYF
>many|TRBJ2-2|TRBD2|TRBV6-1
TGTGCCAGCAACCTAGCGGGAGAAGCCGGGGAGCTGTTTTTT
CASNLAGEAGELFF
>few|TRBJ1-2|.|TRBV29-1
TGCAGCGTTGAATGGGCCAGGGTAGATGGCTACACCTTC
CSVEWARVDGYTF
>.|TRBJ2-3|TRBD2|TRBV4-1
TGCGCCAGCAGCCAAGGGTTAGCGGGACCCACAGATACGCAGTATTTT
CASSQGLAGPTDTQYF
>few|TRBJ1-5|.|TRBV12-3/TRBV12-4
TGTGCCAGCAGGCCGGGACCAGGGGGCAATCAGCCCCAGCATTTT
CASRPGPGGNQPQHF
>many|TRBJ2-1|.|TRBV10-3
TGTGCCGTCAGTGAAAGAGGGGCGGGAGCCAGGGGAACATACAATGAGCAGTTCTTC
CAVSERGAGARGTYNEQFF
>many|TRBJ2-3|.|TRBV5-1
TGCGCCAGCAGCTTGGGCAGGTTGACAGATACGCAGTATTTT
CASSLGRLTDTQYF
>few|TRBJ2-7|.|TRBV15
TGTGCCACCAGCAGAGACGGGGGTTCCGAGCAGTACTTC
CATSRDGGSEQYF
>many|TRBJ2-7|TRBD1|TRBV27
TGTGCCAGCAGCCCCGGGACAGGGGATGTCTACGAGCAGTACTTC
CASSPGTGDVYEQYF
>few|TRBJ1-1|.|TRBV5-1
TGCGCCAGCAGCTCGGGGCAGGGCGGGAACACTGAAGCTTTCTTT
CASSSGQGGNTEAFF
>many|TRBJ2-5|TRBD1|TRBV7-9
TGTGCCAGCAGCTTAGCGAGGTTTCGGACAGGGATCATGGGGGAGACCCAGTACTTC
CASSLARFRTGIMGETQYF
>many|TRBJ2-1|TRBD2|TRBV12-3/TRBV12-4
TGTGCCAGCAGTGATCCTTTAGCGGGAACGGATCAGTTCTTC
CASSDPLAGTDQFF
>.|TRBJ1-5|.|TRBV28
TGTGCCAGCATACAAGCCGGGGAGGTTCAGCCCCAGCATTTT
CASIQAGEVQPQHF
>many|TRBJ2-2|.|TRBV6-2/TRBV6-3
TGTGCCAGCAGTTACCCTAGGACGGGGACCAACACCGGGGAGCTGTTTTTT
CASSYPRTGTNTGELFF
>.|TRBJ2-2|.|TRBV11-2
TGTGCCAGCAGCTTAGTGGGCAGAGAACTCCTTACGAACACCGGGGAGCTGTTTTTT
CASSLVGRELLTNTGELFF
>many|TRBJ2-1|.|TRBV20-1
TGCAGTGCTACCCTCAAAATCCATAGCTCCTACAATGAGCAGTTCTTC
CSATLKIHSSYNEQFF
>many|TRBJ2-1|TRBD2|TRBV11-2
TGTGCCAGCAGCTCCGGGACTAGCGATTACAATGAGCAGTTCTTC
CASSSGTSDYNEQFF
>.|TRBJ2-7|TRBD1|TRBV11-2
TGTGCCAGCAGCTTAGAGGTGACAGGGAGTTGGTACTTC
CASSLEVTGSWYF
>many|TRBJ1-6|.|TRBV12-3/TRBV12-4
TGTGCCAGCAGTTCGGGCAGGGGTAATTCACCCCTCCACTTT
CASSSGRGNSPLHF
>many|TRBJ2-2|TRBD1|TRBV11-3
TGTGCCAGCAGCCCCCTTTCAGGGGGCACCGGGGAGCTGTTTTTT
CASSPLSGGTGELFF
>many|TRBJ2-7|.|TRBV18
TGTGCCAGCTCACCCCAGAGCAGGAGAGGTAACGAGCAGTACTTC
CASSPQSRRGNEQYF
>many|TRBJ1-5|.|TRBV28
TGTGCCAGCAGTTGGCAGGGGATAGGCAATCAGCCCCAGCATTTT
CASSWQGIGNQPQHF
>many|TRBJ2-7|TRBD2|TRBV10-2
TGCGCCACCCCCAAACTAGCGGGAAGTGATGAGCAGTACTTC
CATPKLAGSDEQYF
>many|TRBJ2-1|.|TRBV6-2/TRBV6-3
TGTGCCAGCATCCTACAGGGTAGGCAGTTCTTC
CASILQGRQFF
>many|TRBJ1-1|.|TRBV7-9
TGTGCCAGCAGCTTAGATACACTGGGCACTGAAGCTTTCTTT
CASSLDTLGTEAFF
>many|TRBJ1-1|TRBD1|TRBV7-8
TGTGCCAGCAGCTTGACAGGGGGTGAGACTGAAGCTTTCTTT
CASSLTGGETEAFF
>few|TRBJ1-2|.|TRBV20-1
TGCAGTGCTCCTGGCCAGGGCGCTGCGTATAACTATGGCTACACCTTC
CSAPGQGAAYNYGYTF
>.|TRBJ2-3|TRBD2|TRBV24-1
TGTGCCACCAGTGACCTTAGCGGGAGTGGCACAGATACGCAGTATTTT
CATSDLSGSGTDTQYF
>few|TRBJ2-5|.|TRBV19
TGTGCCAGTAGTATGTCCCCGCACTTACAAGAGACCCAGTACTTC
CASSMSPHLQETQYF